This T cell receptor (beta chain) was obtained from a study of shared clonotypes between healthy human individuals. The CDR3 runs to 15 residues. Trimming cost V 1 base and J 2 bases; bases outside gene matches: 5. CDR1 is SGHAT and CDR2 is FQNNGV in the germline V gene. Many counts were recorded for this clone. The sample contains more than one DNA sequence encoding this CDR3. The table came from immunoSEQ multiplex PCR; TCRdb's copy has only in-frame clones and leaves some out. The sample has 850,000 to 1,200,000 clones, around 74% seen once. The TCR sequence derives from a man aged 18-30 years in good health. The sequenced sample consisted of memory CD4+ T cells sorted from blood. Specified subset: CD45RA-negative fraction. The V and J genes are TRBV11-2 and TRBJ2-7; 7 bases are a match to TRBD1. The CDR3 loop reads CASSLARDRPYEQYF. CDR3 bases: TGTGCCAGCAGCTTAGCCCGGGACAGACCCTACGAGCAGTACTTC.